This TCR beta chain was recorded in a study of cytomegalovirus exposure and HLA in healthy donors. This CDR3 region has 13 residues. CDR1 and CDR2 (germline): SNHLY, FYNNEI. After removal of 6 bases from V and 8 bases from J, the junction contained 4 bases not matched to a gene. PCR used 60 Vbeta primers and 13 Jbeta primers. The assay was immunoSEQ multiplex PCR, and TCRdb's table has in-frame clones only and misses some. The data show about 120,000 clones, with 80% seen just once and about 0.22% held by the top ten. The clonotype originates from a man aged 45 to 65 in good health and CMV-seronegative. The chain links TRBV2 to TRBJ2-1, with TRBD1 matching over 10 bases. The sequenced sample consisted of PBMCs. The CDR3 sequence is CASRGQGFDEQFF. CDR3 bases: TGTGCCAGCAGGGGACAGGGGTTCGATGAGCAGTTCTTC.